A selection of T cell receptor beta chains follows, all from one sample in a study of cytomegalovirus exposure and HLA in healthy donors. The protocol was immunoSEQ multiplex PCR, while the TCRdb copy is restricted to in-frame clones and leaves out a portion. The repertoire has over 90,000 clones, approximately 70% of them found once; the top ten carry less than 3.5%. The specimen sequenced was PBMCs. These receptor sequences come from a woman aged 45-59 years in good health and CMV-seronegative. Each CDR3 is given with its conserved first and last residue. D genes are given only for firm matches.

J	V	D	CDR3
TRBJ1-2	TRBV9	.	CASSPSGGGYGYTF
TRBJ2-1	TRBV15	TRBD1	CATKTGDFSNEQFF
TRBJ2-1	TRBV7-3	.	CASSFLGLSSYNEQFF
TRBJ2-7	TRBV4-2	TRBD2	CASSQGGSGRVSGEQYF
TRBJ2-5	TRBV4-2	.	CASSLVHLGNSQETQYF
TRBJ2-2	TRBV7-8	.	CASFPRGRATGELFF
TRBJ1-5	TRBV5-1	.	CASSLAGVGNQPQHF
TRBJ2-5	TRBV19	.	CASSIEAAETQYF
TRBJ1-3	TRBV6-5	.	CASSYHGPGDTIYF
TRBJ2-7	TRBV10-3	.	CAISELSRTSYEQYF
TRBJ2-3	TRBV19	.	CASTPTSTDTQYF
TRBJ1-2	TRBV27	TRBD1	CASSLSGTGGGYTF
TRBJ2-5	TRBV12-5	.	CASGFSRETQYF
TRBJ2-4	TRBV2	.	CASSEGAIHSAKNIQYF
TRBJ2-7	TRBV10-1	.	CASSDSGTREQYF
TRBJ2-3	TRBV6-5	.	CASSYSYTDTQYF
TRBJ2-7	TRBV5-4	.	CASSTPTSLSYEQYF
TRBJ2-2	TRBV5-4	.	CASSFDRTNTGELFF
TRBJ2-7	TRBV12-5	.	CASGLVLTEQYF
TRBJ2-5	TRBV5-1	TRBD2	CASSLGGGQQETQYF
TRBJ2-2	TRBV7-2	.	CASSLFLGDTGELFF
TRBJ2-5	TRBV2	.	CASNREGETQYF
TRBJ1-1	TRBV11-2	TRBD1	CASRSIRDRGPEAFF
TRBJ2-2	TRBV29-1	TRBD2	CSVGGRANTGELFF
TRBJ2-5	TRBV5-6	TRBD2	CASSSVLAGGRETQYF
TRBJ2-3	TRBV18	TRBD2	CASSLGLADTDTQYF
TRBJ2-7	TRBV6-5	TRBD2	CASSRDYPYEQYF
TRBJ1-5	TRBV19	.	CASSMKGPQPQHF
TRBJ2-7	TRBV19	.	CASSGGATYEQYF
TRBJ1-5	TRBV6-5	TRBD1	CASRMTGRSNQPQHF
TRBJ2-3	TRBV19	TRBD1	CASSQTGGTDTQYF
TRBJ2-7	TRBV2	.	CASSGVGGYEQYF
TRBJ1-1	TRBV2	.	CASRAQVSAFF
TRBJ1-5	TRBV5-6	TRBD1	CASSLQGPSNQPQHF
TRBJ2-7	TRBV5-6	TRBD2	CASSLVGGGDYEQYF
TRBJ2-3	TRBV5-1	TRBD1	CASSLAGQGEDTQYF
TRBJ2-5	TRBV19	TRBD1	CASNHGQGRGETQYF
TRBJ2-1	TRBV9	TRBD1	CASSEEGQVFDEQFF
TRBJ1-5	TRBV12-1	.	CARHRRAQHF
TRBJ2-7	TRBV7-2	TRBD1	CASNTGTVRAEQYF
TRBJ1-1	TRBV5-1	.	CASSLTRANTEAFF
TRBJ2-1	TRBV18	TRBD2	CASSRPGLANEQFF
TRBJ2-2	TRBV2	TRBD2	CASSVSGSRTGELFF
TRBJ2-3	TRBV7-9	TRBD2	CASSLAWSGGISDTQYF
TRBJ2-1	TRBV28	.	CASRRRGNYNEQFF